The T cell receptor beta chain described here comes from a study of OX40 agonist ivuxolimab in advanced cancers. This clone was seen at least ten times. TCRdb keeps only in-frame clones here, not all; method: immunoSEQ multiplex PCR. The sample holds roughly 80,000 clones; around 85% are singletons and the top ten take 1.9%. CDR1 LNHDA and CDR2 SQIVND come from the germline V gene (reference sequence). J lost 4 bases, V lost 5 bases, and 7 bases had no gene match. The CDR3 length is 16 residues. Material: CD4+ or CD8+ T cells sorted from blood, obtained in a trial of the OX40 agonist ivuxolimab. This TCR was sampled from an adult with an advanced solid tumor such as melanoma, head and neck, liver or kidney cancer. This chain links TRBV19 with TRBJ1-5, with TRBD1 matching 11 bases. This CDR3 reads CASSVGQGVKNQPQHF. CDR3 bases: TGTGCCAGTAGTGTGGGACAGGGGGTAAAAAATCAGCCCCAGCATTTT.